These 5 T cell receptor beta chains came from one sample sequenced in a study of T cells in Graves' hyperthyroidism and ophthalmopathy. RNA transcripts served as the template for amplifying TCR beta CDR3 regions. RT-PCR in the first round (using the HTBI primer set) targeted the TCR CDR3. MiXCR, applied by TCRdb to the multiplex PCR reads, yields one record per CDR3 protein. The sample consists of 640,000 or so distinct CDR3 sequences, about 14% of them appearing once. Sequencing was performed on blood. Every receptor here comes from a woman aged 18-35 years with Graves' ophthalmopathy.

This clonotype was recorded a few times. V gene TRBV14 combines with J gene TRBJ2-7; 8 nucleotides match TRBD1. CDR3 size: 15 residues. V lost 2 bases to trimming and J lost 4 bases; unmatched junction nucleotides: 7. Germline CDR1 and CDR2: SGHDN and FVKESK. CDR3 nucleotide sequence: TGTGCCAGCAGCCAATTTCCGGGACAGGCTTACGAGCAGTACTTC. Translated: CASSQFPGQAYEQYF.

In its sample, this clonotype was seen many times. The chain employs TRBV7-8 and TRBJ2-7; TRBD2 matches at 11 bases. This CDR3 spans 16 amino acids. Germline CDR1 SGHVS, CDR2 FQNEAQ. The trim removed 1 base at V and 3 bases at J, leaving 5 bases unmatched. The CDR3 protein is CASSLGTSGRHYEQYF. The CDR3 DNA reads TGTGCCAGCAGCTTAGGGACTAGCGGGCGTCACTACGAGCAGTACTTC.

This clonotype has at least ten counts. The chain has TRBV2 and TRBJ2-7, with 7 bases matching TRBD2. This CDR3 spans 13 amino acids. Germline loops: CDR1 SNHLY, CDR2 FYNNEI. V gave up 10 bases and J gave up 0 bases; unmatched junction bases: 6. This CDR3 reads CATSSGNSYEQYF. CDR3 nucleotides: TGTGCCACCTCTAGCGGCAACTCCTACGAGCAGTACTTC.

The rearrangement uses TRBV11-3 and TRBJ2-3, with 8 bases aligning to TRBD2. The CDR3 is 16 amino acids. The V gene's germline CDR1 is SGHNT and CDR2 YENEEA. After removal of 3 bases from V and 3 bases from J, the junction contained 8 bases not matched to a gene. The CDR3 region has the DNA TGTGCCAGCAGCTTGAGCGGGAGAATGGGAACAGATACGCAGTATTTT. Translation gives CASSLSGRMGTDTQYF.

This clonotype came up many times. This rearrangement joins TRBV28 to TRBJ1-1, with D uncertain. Germline V gene sequence: CDR1 MDHEN, CDR2 SYDVKM. V was cut by 2 bases and J by 4 bases, with 23 bases left in between. This CDR3 has 18 amino acids. The CDR3 reads CASSLGRERPSVPTEAFF. CDR3 coding DNA: TGTGCCAGCAGTTTAGGCCGGGAGCGGCCCAGCGTACCCACTGAAGCTTTCTTT.